This T cell receptor beta chain is from a study of T-cell reconstitution after alpha-beta-depleted transplantation in children. Preparing the TCRbeta library involved the use of unique molecular identifiers. Each CDR3 protein is one row after TCRdb ran MiXCR on the PCR reads. The table shows 280,000 or so distinct CDR3 sequences, with around 10% occurring only once. This TCR was sampled from a male patient under 10 years old who had a stem cell transplant for chronic granulomatous disease, so the T cells may come from the graft donor. The sequenced sample was peripheral blood, obtained 180 days after TCRalphabeta/CD19-depleted stem cell transplant.

DNA for the CDR3: TGTGCCAGCAGGCCTCCGGACAGGGGCTATGGCTACACCTTC. Its protein is CASRPPDRGYGYTF. The rearrangement links TRBV6-1 to TRBJ1-2; 9 positions match TRBD1. The germline gives CDR1 MNHNS, CDR2 SASEGT. The CDR3 is 14 amino acids. Trimming at V came to 6 bases and at J to 4 bases, leaving 6 bases not matched to a gene.